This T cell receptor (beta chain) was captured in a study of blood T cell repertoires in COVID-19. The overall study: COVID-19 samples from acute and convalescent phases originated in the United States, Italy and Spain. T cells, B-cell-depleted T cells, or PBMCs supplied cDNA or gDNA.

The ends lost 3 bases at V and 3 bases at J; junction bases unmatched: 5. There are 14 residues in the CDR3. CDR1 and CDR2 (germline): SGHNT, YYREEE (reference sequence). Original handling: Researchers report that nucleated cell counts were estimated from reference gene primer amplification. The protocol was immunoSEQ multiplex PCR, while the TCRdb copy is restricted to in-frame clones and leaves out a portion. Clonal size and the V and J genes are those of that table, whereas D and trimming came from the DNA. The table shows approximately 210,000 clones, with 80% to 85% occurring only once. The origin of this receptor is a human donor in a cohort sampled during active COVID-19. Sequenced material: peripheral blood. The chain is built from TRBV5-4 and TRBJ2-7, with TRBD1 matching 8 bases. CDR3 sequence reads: CASSSPGQVYEQYF. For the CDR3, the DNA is TGTGCCAGCAGCTCACCGGGACAGGTCTACGAGCAGTACTTC.